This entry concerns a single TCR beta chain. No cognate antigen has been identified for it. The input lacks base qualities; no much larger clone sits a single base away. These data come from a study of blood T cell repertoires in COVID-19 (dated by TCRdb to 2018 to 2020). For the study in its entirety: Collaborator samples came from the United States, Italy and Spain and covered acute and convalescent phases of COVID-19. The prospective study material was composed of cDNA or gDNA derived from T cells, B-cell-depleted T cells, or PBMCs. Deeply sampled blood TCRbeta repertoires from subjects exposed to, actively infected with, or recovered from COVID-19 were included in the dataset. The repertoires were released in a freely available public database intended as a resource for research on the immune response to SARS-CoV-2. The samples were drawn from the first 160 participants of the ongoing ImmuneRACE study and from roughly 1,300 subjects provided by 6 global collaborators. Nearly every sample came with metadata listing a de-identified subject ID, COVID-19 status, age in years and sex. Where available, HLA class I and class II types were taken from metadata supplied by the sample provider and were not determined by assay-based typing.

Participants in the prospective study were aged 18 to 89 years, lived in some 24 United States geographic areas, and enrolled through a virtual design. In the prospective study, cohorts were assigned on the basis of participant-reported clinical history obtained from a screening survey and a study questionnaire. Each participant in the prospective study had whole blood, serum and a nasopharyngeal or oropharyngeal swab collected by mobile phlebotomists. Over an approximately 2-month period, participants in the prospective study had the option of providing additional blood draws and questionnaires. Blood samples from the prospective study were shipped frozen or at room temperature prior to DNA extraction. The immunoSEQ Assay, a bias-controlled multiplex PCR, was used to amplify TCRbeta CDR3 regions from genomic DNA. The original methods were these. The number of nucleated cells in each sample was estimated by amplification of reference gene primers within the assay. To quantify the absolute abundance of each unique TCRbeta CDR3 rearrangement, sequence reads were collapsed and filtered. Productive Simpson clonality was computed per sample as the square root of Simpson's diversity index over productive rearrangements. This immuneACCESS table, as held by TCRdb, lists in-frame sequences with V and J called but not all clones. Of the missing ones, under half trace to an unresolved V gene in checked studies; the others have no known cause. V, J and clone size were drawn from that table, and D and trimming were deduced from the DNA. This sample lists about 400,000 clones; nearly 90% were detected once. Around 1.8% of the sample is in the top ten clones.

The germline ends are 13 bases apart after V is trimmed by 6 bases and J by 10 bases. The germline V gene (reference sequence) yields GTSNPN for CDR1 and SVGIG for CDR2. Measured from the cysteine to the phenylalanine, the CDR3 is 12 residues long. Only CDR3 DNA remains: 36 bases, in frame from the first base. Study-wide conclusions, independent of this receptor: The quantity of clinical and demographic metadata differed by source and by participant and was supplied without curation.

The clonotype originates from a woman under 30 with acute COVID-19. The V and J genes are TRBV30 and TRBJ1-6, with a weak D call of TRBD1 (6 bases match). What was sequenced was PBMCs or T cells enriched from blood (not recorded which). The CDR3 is CACQGGGSPLHF. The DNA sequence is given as TGTGCCTGTCAAGGGGGGGGGTCACCCCTCCACTTT.